This TCR beta chain was recovered during a study of graft-versus-host responses after intestinal transplantation. The germline CDR1 and CDR2 sequences are SGHNT and YYREEE (reference sequence). This CDR3 spans 14 amino acids. The repertoire was sequenced with immunoSEQ multiplex PCR; TCRdb's copy has only in-frame clones and lacks some. Among about 48,000 clones listed, around 90% were seen once. A word on this clone: The antigen is unknown. Germline and junction disagree at one end, which may indicate a read error.

This rearrangement joins TRBV5-4 to TRBJ1-2; possible D gene TRBD1, 6 bases. The sequenced sample was unstimulated CD4+ T cells sorted from spleen or lymph node cells, obtained before transplant. This clonotype was sampled from a human donor who was the organ donor for an intestinal transplant. The CDR3 region is CANSLAGQGYGYTF. The DNA of the CDR3 is TGTGCCAACAGCTTGGCCGGGCAGGGGTATGGCTACACCTTC.